The 10 T cell receptor beta chains reported below all come from one sample, sequenced in a study of blood T cell repertoires in COVID-19 (dated by TCRdb to 2020 to 2021). Library creation used the immunoSEQ multiplex PCR assay. TCRdb took this table from immuneACCESS and kept in-frame rearrangements with V and J called. Such tables lack part of the clones; where checked against another copy, unresolved V genes explain under half of the gap, and the rest is unexplained. This sample is represented by around 40,000 clones; roughly 88% of them were singletons. The top ten clones comprise just under 8.5% of the sample. Sequencing input: peripheral blood. These receptors all come from a man aged 55 to 70 with active COVID-19.

V is TRBV5-6 and J is TRBJ1-1, with D possibly being TRBD1 (5 bases). Trimming left V 2 bases short and J 1 base short, with 9 bases between. There are 14 residues in the CDR3. Looked up from germline, CDR1 is SGHDT and CDR2 is YYEEEE. The CDR3 protein is CASSFWGENTEAFF. The DNA of the CDR3 is TGTGCCAGCAGCTTCTGGGGCGAGAACACTGAAGCTTTCTTT.

The chain combines TRBV9 with TRBJ2-3, with TRBD2 as a possible D gene (5 bases). There are 11 residues in the CDR3. Germline CDR1 reads SGDLS; CDR2 reads YYNGEE. The V and J ends lost 3 bases and 6 bases respectively, with 5 bases between them. Here the CDR3 reads CASSAGDTQYF. The CDR3 DNA follows: TGTGCCAGCAGCGCGGGGGATACGCAGTATTTT.

The gene calls are TRBV12-3 or TRBV12-4 and TRBJ1-1; a weak D match, TRBD1 (5 bases). V was cut by 4 bases and J by 11 bases, with 14 bases left in between. CDR3 length: 12 residues. CDR3 bases: TGTGCCAGCAGTTGGTCGGGGGGGGAGGCTTTCTTT. Protein: CASSWSGGEAFF.

In this sample, this clone turned up once. This CDR3 is CASIGQGRGEQYF. Here the CDR3 DNA reads TGTGCCAGCATAGGGCAGGGGAGAGGCGAGCAGTACTTC. The V call is TRBV6-5, the J call TRBJ2-7; D possibly corresponds to TRBD1 (6 bases). The CDR3 totals 13 residues. Germline CDR1 is MNHEY and CDR2 is SVGAGI. V was shortened by 7 bases and J by 6 bases, with 16 bases between the two germline ends.

The chain combines TRBV6-6 with TRBJ2-1, with 8 nucleotides matching TRBD2. The length of the CDR3 is 15 residues. V dropped 6 bases and J dropped 0; count of bases not matched to a gene: 4. CDR1 and CDR2 (germline): MNHNY, SVGAGI (reference sequence). The CDR3: CASSPLAASYNEQFF. The DNA for the CDR3 is TGTGCCAGCAGCCCACTAGCGGCCTCCTACAATGAGCAGTTCTTC.

There are a few counts of this clone. The V call is TRBV3-1 (or the pseudogene TRBV3-2), the J call TRBJ2-3, with 15 bases matching TRBD2. This CDR3 comprises 17 residues. V dropped 8 bases and J dropped 0; count of bases not matched to a gene: 6. Looked up from germline, CDR1 is LGHDT and CDR2 is YNNKEL (reference sequence). CDR3 bases: TGTGCCAGCGGGGGACTAGCGGGAGGCCTTAGCACAGATACGCAGTATTTT. Its translation: CASGGLAGGLSTDTQYF.

This clone came up a few times. The V and J genes are TRBV25-1 and TRBJ1-2; no definite D call. The V gene lost 3 bases and the J gene lost 6 bases, with 14 bases spanning the gap. Germline V gives CDR1 MGHDK, CDR2 SYGVNS. The CDR3 spans 14 residues. The CDR3 nucleotides are TGTGCCAGCAGTGACCAAATATCGGTCCATGGCTACACCTTC. It specifies CASSDQISVHGYTF.

V and J are TRBV19 and TRBJ2-6, with 9 nucleotides matching TRBD2. The CDR3 is 21 amino acids. Losses at the gene ends were 0 bases for V and 0 bases for J; bases not matched to a gene: 12. CDR1 and CDR2 from the germline V gene are LNHDA and SQIVND (reference sequence). CDR3 protein: CASSIDAVGLAGNSGANVLTF. Here the CDR3 DNA reads TGTGCCAGTAGTATAGATGCGGTCGGGCTAGCGGGAAACTCTGGGGCCAACGTCCTGACTTTC.

The V and J genes are TRBV4-1 and TRBJ2-7; D is unclear. V was trimmed by 1 base and J by 3 bases, leaving 13 bases between them. The CDR3 is 15 amino acids. Germline V gene data show CDR1 as MGHRA and CDR2 as YSYEKL. The CDR3 DNA reads as TGCGCCAGCAGCCAAGTATCTCATCCTAACTACGAGCAGTACTTC. It codes for CASSQVSHPNYEQYF.

The V gene is TRBV6-1, the J gene TRBJ2-7; D might be TRBD2 (6 bases). Germline CDR1 reads MNHNS; CDR2 reads SASEGT. V was cut by 11 bases and J by 1 base, with 12 bases left in between. There are 12 residues in the CDR3. As DNA, the CDR3 is TGTGCCGCTACCGGAGGGTCCTACGAGCAGTACTTC. It specifies CAATGGSYEQYF.